This T cell receptor beta chain emerged from a study of blood T cell repertoires in COVID-19. Participant ages covered about 18 to 95 years across around 22 US areas. Two negative PCRs, clearance, or symptom resolution characterized the recovered Cohort 3 donors. The CDR3 has 16 residues. Germline assignment: CDR1 KGHDR and CDR2 SFDVKD. Trimming took 3 bases from V and 3 from J; bases not matched to a gene: 10. This table comes from immunoSEQ multiplex PCR, and its TCRdb copy is limited to in-frame clones, with some not included. In the table there are a few hundred thousand clones, approximately 89% of which are singletons.

The chain carries TRBV24-1 and TRBJ2-7; 7 bases are a match to TRBD1. The receptor was derived from a woman in her forties who had recovered from COVID-19. The sequenced material came from PBMCs or T cells enriched from blood (not recorded which). The CDR3 reads CATSDGGRQGHYEQYF. The CDR3 DNA is TGTGCCACCAGTGATGGGGGAAGACAGGGCCACTACGAGCAGTACTTC.